The 31 T cell receptor beta chains below all came from one sample that was sequenced in a study of T cells in Graves' hyperthyroidism and ophthalmopathy (dated by TCRdb to about 2019). Libraries were made using multiplex PCR. Sequencing took place on an Illumina HiSeq 2000. TCR beta CDR3 regions were amplified from RNA transcripts. The first round of RT-PCR for the TCR CDR3 was performed with the HTBI primer set and the Qiagen OneStep RT-PCR kit. TCRdb passed the public sequencing reads through fastp at Q25 and MiXCR, retaining productive beta sequences. Identical CDR3 proteins give one entry, which carries the most common genes and DNA. The sample includes roughly 500,000 distinct CDR3 sequences, with 20% to 25% observed a single time. The leading ten clones occupy around 50% of the sample. Source material: blood. The source of these receptors is a woman between 70 and 85 years old with Graves' ophthalmopathy.

The chain joins TRBV20-1 to TRBJ1-6; maybe TRBD1 (6 bases). The ends were cut back, 3 bases at V and 7 bases at J, with 13 bases in the middle. The V gene's germline CDR1 is DFQATT and CDR2 SNEGSKA (reference sequence). The length of the CDR3 is 14 residues. The CDR3 bases are TGCAGTGCTAGGGGATTAGACAGGAATTCACCCCTCCACTTT. This gives the protein CSARGLDRNSPLHF.

This clonotype has just a few counts. The V gene is TRBV10-3, the J gene TRBJ2-7; 9 bases fit TRBD1. V lost 6 bases, J lost 4 bases, and 7 bases stayed unmatched. The germline gives CDR1 ENHRY, CDR2 SYGVKD. This CDR3 is built from 14 residues. The CDR3 reads CAISPGQGGYEQYF. In nucleotides, the CDR3 is TGTGCCATCAGCCCGGGACAGGGAGGTTACGAGCAGTACTTC.

In this sample, this clonotype turned up many times. The V and J genes are TRBV6-2 or TRBV6-3 and TRBJ2-7; the D gene is possibly TRBD2 (6 bases). Trimming pared 0 bases from V and 2 bases from J, leaving 14 bases between. The CDR3 has 16 residues. The germline CDR1 and CDR2 sequences are MNHEY and SVGEGT. The CDR3 region has the DNA TGTGCCAGCAGTTACTCACCCGGGGGACTCGCCTACGAGCAGTACTTC. It codes for CASSYSPGGLAYEQYF.

The chain combines TRBV6-1 with TRBJ1-5, with 7 bases that match TRBD1. V lost 8 bases, J lost 5 bases, and 3 bases stayed unmatched. The CDR3 covers 12 residues. From germline, CDR1 is MNHNS and CDR2 SASEGT. CDR3 loop: CASGQGDQPQHF. CDR3 coding DNA: TGTGCCAGCGGCCAGGGGGATCAGCCCCAGCATTTT.

This clonotype came up a few times. The chain is built from TRBV10-1 and TRBJ2-3; 8 bases fit TRBD2. V shed 2 bases, J shed 3 bases, and the junction held 4 bases outside the gene matches. The germline V gene has CDR1 WNHNN and CDR2 SYGVQD (reference sequence). The CDR3 contains 15 residues. The CDR3 spells CASSERREETDTQYF. CDR3 DNA: TGCGCCAGCAGTGAGCGGCGGGAGGAGACAGATACGCAGTATTTT.

This clonotype came up many times. V usage is TRBV12-3 or TRBV12-4 and J usage is TRBJ1-1; a possible D gene is TRBD1 (6 bases). The CDR3 covers 12 residues. V lost 6 bases and J lost 9, with 14 bases in between. CDR3 loop: CASSLGQGKAFF. The DNA for the CDR3 is TGTGCCAGCAGCCTAGGTCAGGGGAAAGCTTTCTTT.

Only a few counts were recorded for this clonotype. The chain links TRBV27 to TRBJ2-7; D uncertain. This CDR3 region has 15 residues. Per germline, CDR1 MNHEY and CDR2 SMNVEV (reference sequence). Trimming pared 5 bases from V and 4 bases from J, leaving 18 bases between. The CDR3 region is CASSPEFRIGYEQYF. The CDR3 DNA is TGTGCCAGCAGTCCCGAATTTCGAATAGGATACGAGCAGTACTTC.

Many counts were recorded for this clonotype. V and J are TRBV11-2 and TRBJ1-2; maybe TRBD1 (5 bases). The length of the CDR3 is 13 residues. The germline V gene has CDR1 SGHAT and CDR2 FQNNGV. Trimming shortened V by 4 bases and J by 7 bases, and 13 bases separated the two germline ends. The CDR3 sequence: CASSSSRGFGYTF. CDR3 coding DNA: TGTGCCAGCAGCTCCTCGAGGGGCTTTGGCTACACCTTC.

This clonotype has just one count. J is TRBJ2-5 and V is TRBV20-1, with 7 bases matching TRBD2. With V trimmed by 0 bases and J by 1 base, 5 bases remained unmatched. CDR1 and CDR2 (germline): DFQATT, SNEGSKA (reference sequence). The length of the CDR3 is 15 residues. The CDR3, as DNA: TGCAGTGCTAGAGATTCCAGACTAGCCCAAGAGACCCAGTACTTC. Its translation: CSARDSRLAQETQYF.

V usage is TRBV28 and J usage is TRBJ2-3; TRBD2 aligns across 8 bases. CDR3 length equals 15 residues. CDR1 and CDR2 (germline): MDHEN, SYDVKM. With 4 bases clipped from V and 8 bases from J, the junction kept 11 bases outside the gene matches. CDR3 region: CASSYRREVFSTQYF. The CDR3 DNA sequence: TGTGCCAGCAGTTACCGGCGGGAGGTCTTTAGTACGCAGTATTTT. The full variable domain, its missing parts supplied by reference TRBV28 and TRBJ2-3, is DVKVTQSSRYLVKRTGEKVFLECVQDMDHENMFWYRQDPGLGLRLIYFSYDVKMKEKGDIPEGYSVSREKKERFSLILESASTNQTSMYLCASSYRREVFSTQYFGPGTRLTVL.

This chain links TRBV4-1 with TRBJ1-1; possibly TRBD1 for D (6 bases). Germline V gene lookup returns CDR1 MGHRA and CDR2 YSYEKL. This CDR3 comprises 13 residues. Trimming shortened V by 2 bases and J by 4 bases, and 8 bases separated the two germline ends. CDR3 loop: CASSQLQGTEAFF. The CDR3 coding sequence is TGCGCCAGCAGCCAACTACAGGGCACTGAAGCTTTCTTT.

This clonotype was seen a handful of times. The CDR3 DNA sequence: TGTGCCAGCAGTTTGGGACAGGGAAGGCGATCACCCCTCCACTTT. Residues: CASSLGQGRRSPLHF. V gene TRBV12-3 or TRBV12-4 combines with J gene TRBJ1-6, with 9 bases identical to TRBD1. The CDR3 has 15 residues. Trimming took 3 bases from V and 10 from J; bases not matched to a gene: 7.

This clonotype is a singleton in its sample. The chain couples TRBV6-5 to TRBJ2-1; 8 bases map to TRBD2. The CDR3 spans 16 residues. The V and J ends lost 8 bases and 8 bases, in that order; junction bases with no gene match: 17. Germline V lookup: CDR1 MNHEY, CDR2 SVGAGI. The CDR3 coding sequence is TGTGCCAGCGGTCACGGGGGGGACTACCCTAGTGATGAGCAGTTCTTC. Translating gives CASGHGGDYPSDEQFF.

The gene calls are TRBV7-2 and TRBJ2-2, with D perhaps matching TRBD2 (5 bases). Trimming stripped 5 bases from V and 1 base from J, with 11 bases between. This CDR3 contains 15 residues. Germline-derived CDR1 and CDR2 are SGHTA and FQGNSA. CDR3 sequence (DNA): TGTGCCAGCAGCCCAACTAGTATGAACACCGGGGAGCTGTTTTTT. This encodes CASSPTSMNTGELFF.

This clonotype was detected only a few times. The V and J genes are TRBV9 and TRBJ2-2; D gene ambiguous. Looked up from germline, CDR1 is SGDLS and CDR2 is YYNGEE. The CDR3 extends over 14 amino acids. Deletions cut 0 bases from V and 6 bases from J, with 9 bases between. The CDR3 sequence is CASSVDGGPGELFF. Written as DNA, the CDR3 is TGTGCCAGCAGCGTAGATGGTGGACCCGGGGAGCTGTTTTTT.

The chain combines TRBV2 with TRBJ2-2; the match to TRBD2 covers 7 bases. This CDR3 region has 15 residues. Germline V gene data show CDR1 as SNHLY and CDR2 as FYNNEI. V lost 6 bases to trimming and J lost 1 base; unmatched junction nucleotides: 5. In nucleotides, the CDR3 is TGTGCCAGCAGGGACACGGGGGGGAACACCGGGGAGCTGTTTTTT. Protein: CASRDTGGNTGELFF.

This clonotype was found a few times. The rearrangement joins TRBV6-5 to TRBJ2-7; no clear D. Trimming removed 2 bases from V and 2 bases from J, with 13 bases in between. The germline V gene has CDR1 MNHEY and CDR2 SVGAGI. The CDR3 sequence is 15 residues long. CDR3 DNA sequence: TGTGCCAGCAGTTACGGGTCGACCCCAACCTACGAGCAGTACTTC. It codes for CASSYGSTPTYEQYF.

This clonotype has a handful of counts. The gene calls are TRBV11-3 and TRBJ2-1; a possible D gene is TRBD2 (6 bases). The germline V and J ends were trimmed by 6 bases and 2 bases, with 11 bases remaining between them. The CDR3 length is 14 residues. Germline V CDR1 and CDR2: SGHNT, YENEEA. This CDR3 reads CASSSGTTYNEQFF. The CDR3 DNA follows: TGTGCCAGCAGTAGCGGAACGACCTACAATGAGCAGTTCTTC.

This clonotype showed up many times. V is TRBV2 and J is TRBJ1-5; a weak D match, TRBD1 (5 bases). This CDR3 spans 14 amino acids. From germline, CDR1 is SNHLY and CDR2 FYNNEI. V lost 5 bases and J lost 3, with 11 bases in between. The CDR3 sequence: CASSPDTNNQPQHF. Here the CDR3 DNA reads TGTGCCAGCAGTCCGGACACTAACAATCAGCCCCAGCATTTT.

The CDR3 coding sequence is TGTGCCTGGAGTATCTCCTTATTTCTCTACAATGAGCAGTTCTTC. Encoded protein: CAWSISLFLYNEQFF. The chain combines TRBV30 with TRBJ2-1; D is undetermined. V was pared by 2 bases and J by 3 bases, with 14 bases between. Germline CDR1 and CDR2: GTSNPN and SVGIG (reference sequence). The CDR3 length is 15 residues.

The rearrangement uses TRBV7-9 and TRBJ1-1; TRBD1 matches at 9 bases. V lost 4 bases, J lost 11 bases, and 14 bases stayed unmatched. The CDR3 runs to 15 residues. CDR1 is SEHNR and CDR2 is FQNEAQ in the germline V gene (reference sequence). CDR3 sequence: CASSSPGQGRPGAFF. The CDR3 nucleotides are TGTGCCAGCAGCTCACCGGGACAGGGACGGCCCGGGGCTTTCTTT.

CDR3 coding DNA: TGTGCCTTCCTAGGACCCCGGGGCAATTCACCCCTCCACTTT. Protein: CAFLGPRGNSPLHF. The V call is TRBV3-1, the J call TRBJ1-6; a possible D gene is TRBD1 (5 bases). This CDR3 spans 14 amino acids. The V end lost 11 bases, the J end lost 7 bases, and 18 bases lay between the germline ends. Germline assignment: CDR1 LGHDT and CDR2 YNNKEL (reference sequence).

This clonotype was picked up a small number of times. V usage is TRBV5-1 and J usage is TRBJ2-7; TRBD2 matches 7 bases. Per germline, CDR1 SGHRS and CDR2 YFSETQ. The V gene end was trimmed by 4 bases and the J gene end by 2 bases; junction bases not matched to a gene: 9. This CDR3 region has 15 residues. The CDR3 DNA sequence: TGCGCCAGCAGCGGGGGGGGGACGCCTCCCTACGAGCAGTACTTC. This gives the protein CASSGGGTPPYEQYF.

With regard to this clonotype: Since a much larger clone is just one base distant, this may be a read error. The chain employs TRBV12-3 or TRBV12-4 and TRBJ2-1; 12 bases agree with TRBD2. This CDR3 spans 16 amino acids. This CDR3 is CASSGLAGNSHNEQFF. DNA for the CDR3: TGTGCCAGCAGCGGACTAGCGGGAAACTCCCACAATGAGCAGTTCTTC.

J is TRBJ1-2 and V is TRBV7-9; possibly TRBD1 for D (6 bases). Germline V gives CDR1 SEHNR, CDR2 FQNEAQ (reference sequence). The CDR3 totals 16 residues. V lost 4 bases and J 4 bases, leaving 19 bases between the germline ends. CDR3 residues: CASSSDQGIGTYGYTF. The CDR3 DNA is TGTGCCAGCAGCTCCGATCAGGGGATTGGGACCTATGGCTACACCTTC.

The rearrangement joins TRBV3-1 to TRBJ2-7; D might be TRBD1 (5 bases). Germline V gives CDR1 LGHDT, CDR2 YNNKEL (reference sequence). CDR3 size: 14 residues. With 0 bases removed from V and 8 bases from J, the gap between germline ends came to 14 bases. CDR3 region: CASSQDWGVAQQYF. CDR3 nucleotide sequence: TGTGCCAGCAGCCAAGATTGGGGCGTGGCGCAGCAGTACTTC.

This clonotype was detected a few times. The V call is TRBV24-1, the J call TRBJ2-1, with D unclear. This CDR3 is built from 15 residues. V was shortened by 1 base and J by 3 bases, with 9 bases between the two germline ends. Germline CDR1 is KGHDR and CDR2 is SFDVKD. CDR3 DNA sequence: TGTGCCACCAGTGATTTAGGAGCGCTCTACAATGAGCAGTTCTTC. As protein: CATSDLGALYNEQFF.

This clonotype was counted a few times. The rearrangement uses TRBV5-1 and TRBJ2-1, with D maybe TRBD1 (6 bases). This CDR3 spans 15 amino acids. Germline values: CDR1 SGHRS, CDR2 YFSETQ. V was pared by 4 bases and J by 6 bases, with 17 bases between. CDR3 sequence: CASSLTGLLGNEQFF. As DNA, the CDR3 is TGCGCCAGCAGCCTGACAGGCCTGCTGGGCAATGAGCAGTTCTTC.

The CDR3 protein is CASSSDTNQPQHF. DNA for the CDR3: TGTGCCAGCAGTTCGGACACCAATCAGCCCCAGCATTTT. This chain links TRBV6-9 with TRBJ1-5, with a tentative D call TRBD1 (5 bases). The CDR3 sequence is 13 residues long. Germline loops: CDR1 MNHGY, CDR2 SVAAGI. Trimming removed 4 bases at V and 3 bases at J, with 7 bases between.

This clonotype was detected many times. V is TRBV7-2 and J is TRBJ2-1; D is perhaps TRBD1 or TRBD2 (5 bases each). The V gene lost 2 bases and the J gene lost 2 bases, with 10 bases spanning the gap. This CDR3 is 15 amino acids long. Per the germline V gene, CDR1 is SGHTA and CDR2 is FQGNSA. This chain's CDR3 is CASSLIGTTYNEQFF. CDR3 coding DNA: TGTGCCAGCAGCTTAATCGGGACCACCTACAATGAGCAGTTCTTC.

The chain has TRBV5-1 and TRBJ2-2; the D is unclear. Deletions cut 4 bases from V and 0 bases from J, with 7 bases between. The CDR3 runs 14 residues. The germline V gene has CDR1 SGHRS and CDR2 YFSETQ. The CDR3 loop reads CASSLYPNTGELFF. CDR3 nucleotide sequence: TGCGCCAGCAGCCTCTATCCGAACACCGGGGAGCTGTTTTTT.